These T cell receptor beta chains were read from a single sample in a study of early T cells in non-severe SARS-CoV-2 infection. TCRdb independently ran MiXCR on the 5' RACE reads; one entry per CDR3 protein. Of 20,000 to 25,000 distinct CDR3 sequences detected, less than 5.5% appear once; the ten largest clones hold approximately 4.2%. The sequenced sample was whole blood. These receptors came from an adult who was a healthcare worker with PCR-confirmed SARS-CoV-2 infection or an uninfected control (not recorded which). Each CDR3 is given with its conserved first and last residue. Fields, in order: clone size, J gene, D gene, V gene, CDR3 DNA, CDR3 protein. The D gene is left open where the match is weak. Only part of the rows carry a size: once, few, many, or a class if the clone is expanded.

>.|TRBJ2-7|TRBD2|TRBV7-3
TGTGCCAGCAGCTCAGCCCTTAGCGGGGGGGCCGGTGATGAGCAGTACTTC
CASSSALSGGAGDEQYF
>many|TRBJ1-3|.|TRBV6-6
TGTGCCAGCAGTTGGGGCAGCTCTGGAAACACCATATATTTT
CASSWGSSGNTIYF
>many|TRBJ2-2|.|TRBV12-3/TRBV12-4
TGTGCCAGCAGTTTTTATCCACCTAACACCGGGGAGCTGTTTTTT
CASSFYPPNTGELFF
>many|TRBJ1-5|TRBD1|TRBV28
TGTGCCAGCAGTTTACTTGACAGGGTTGGCAATCAGCCCCAGCATTTT
CASSLLDRVGNQPQHF
>many|TRBJ2-1|TRBD2|TRBV10-1
TGCGCCAGCAGTCCACGGACTAGCGGGGGGTACAATGAGCAGTTCTTC
CASSPRTSGGYNEQFF
>many|TRBJ2-4|TRBD1|TRBV11-2
TGTGCCAGCAGCATAACCGGGACAGGAGGCTCAGCCAAAAACATTCAGTACTTC
CASSITGTGGSAKNIQYF
>many|TRBJ2-3|.|TRBV5-1
TGCGCCAGCAGCCTCGACAGGTTATCGAGTTCGCAGTATTTT
CASSLDRLSSSQYF
>.|TRBJ2-1|TRBD1|TRBV3-1
TGTGCCAGCAGCTCCGGGGACAGGGGCTTTGAGCAGTTCTTC
CASSSGDRGFEQFF
>.|TRBJ2-3|.|TRBV6-8
TGTGCCAGGCGGAAACCTAAAAGGACAGATACGCAGTATTTT
CARRKPKRTDTQYF
>many|TRBJ2-4|TRBD2|TRBV4-1
TGCGCCAGCAGCCAAGTACTAGCGGGGGGGAAAAACATTCAGTACTTC
CASSQVLAGGKNIQYF
>.|TRBJ1-6|.|TRBV20-1
TGCAGTGCCGTCGAGTCCTATAATTCACCCCTCCACTTT
CSAVESYNSPLHF
>.|TRBJ1-2|.|TRBV5-1
TGCGCCAGCAGCTGGGGACCGGGACACTACTATGGCTACACCTTC
CASSWGPGHYYGYTF
>few|TRBJ2-7|.|TRBV10-1
TGCGCCGGGGACGGGCCCGACTTC
CAGDGPDF
>medium-sized|TRBJ2-2|.|TRBV29-1
TGCAGCGTTGTCAGTGGGGCGGGGACCGGGGAGCTGTTTTTT
CSVVSGAGTGELFF
>many|TRBJ2-4|TRBD2|TRBV7-8
TGTGCCAGCAGCAAGACTAGCGGGGGACTCGGGGTTCAGTACTTC
CASSKTSGGLGVQYF
>.|TRBJ2-4|.|TRBV13
TGTGCCAGCAGCGCACAGGGAGCCAAAAACATTCAGTACTTC
CASSAQGAKNIQYF
>many|TRBJ2-7|.|TRBV11-2
TGTGCCAGCAGCTTAGCCCCAGGTTCGGGGTACGAGCAGTACTTC
CASSLAPGSGYEQYF
>few|TRBJ2-1|.|TRBV20-1
TGCAGTGCTAGGTTGATTTATGAGCAGTTCTTC
CSARLIYEQFF